This record covers a single TCR beta chain. Its target is not known. Libraries were prepared by immunoSEQ multiplex PCR; TCRdb keeps only in-frame clonotypes and omits some of them. The sample yields around 130,000 clones, more than 75% seen once. This sample is drawn from a study of radiation and T cells in renal cell carcinoma. The study's findings and limits: Top tumor clonotypes rose in blood 2 weeks post-radiation, then contracted.

Documented time point: blood 2 weeks post-SBRT. As to treatment: 15 Gy SBRT to primary tumor, nephrectomy 4 weeks later. Germline loops: CDR1 SGHRS, CDR2 YFSETQ. The CDR3 covers 17 residues. Trimming removed 5 bases from V and 0 bases from J; junction bases left unmatched: 10. The source of this sequence is a woman in her seventies with renal cell carcinoma. The chain combines TRBV5-1 with TRBJ1-2; 10 bases line up with TRBD1. The source was blood, collected from a patient whose treatment included radiotherapy and nephrectomy. The CDR3 sequence is CASRKTGGQGSNYGYTF. The CDR3 DNA reads TGCGCCAGCAGAAAAACTGGGGGACAGGGGTCTAACTATGGCTACACCTTC.